One and the same sample provided the 3 T cell receptor beta chains below, sequenced in a study of response to subunit inactivated influenza vaccine. TCRdb reprocessed the RT-PCR reads via MiXCR and lists one record per CDR3 protein. Here the sample spans roughly 780,000 distinct CDR3 sequences, roughly 18% being singletons. Sequenced here: PBMCs from blood, sampled 4 to 6 days after vaccination. These TCRs come from a man aged 45 to 65 who received an inactivated influenza vaccine.

The CDR3 nucleotides are TGTGCCAGCAGTTACTCACCCAGTTTCTCCTACAATGAGCAGTTCTTC. It yields the protein CASSYSPSFSYNEQFF. The chain joins TRBV6-2 or TRBV6-3 to TRBJ2-1, with D unresolved. Germline CDR1 is MNHEY and CDR2 is SVGEGT. This CDR3 is built from 16 residues. Deletions cut 0 bases from V and 0 bases from J, with 9 bases between.

The rearrangement joins TRBV11-1 to TRBJ1-5, with a tentative D call TRBD1 (5 bases). Per germline, CDR1 SGHAT and CDR2 FQDESV (reference sequence). The ends were cut back, 0 bases at V and 0 bases at J, with 15 bases in the middle. The CDR3 has 18 amino acids. The CDR3 coding sequence is TGTGCCAGCAGCTTAGCGGGACGAAACGGGGTTAGCAATCAGCCCCAGCATTTT. This codes for CASSLAGRNGVSNQPQHF.

This clonotype was seen once. This sequence joins TRBV28 and TRBJ2-1, with TRBD2 identical over 8 bases. Germline loops: CDR1 MDHEN, CDR2 SYDVKM. The ends lost 6 bases at V and 4 bases at J; junction bases unmatched: 8. The CDR3 is made up of 15 amino acids. This CDR3 is CASRPGRGGYNEQFF. The CDR3 DNA sequence: TGTGCCAGCAGACCCGGGCGCGGGGGGTACAATGAGCAGTTCTTC. Supplemented by reference TRBV28 and TRBJ2-1, the full variable domain reads DVKVTQSSRYLVKRTGEKVFLECVQDMDHENMFWYRQDPGLGLRLIYFSYDVKMKEKGDIPEGYSVSREKKERFSLILESASTNQTSMYLCASRPGRGGYNEQFFGPGTRLTVL.